This T cell receptor beta chain was recorded in a study of response to subunit inactivated influenza vaccine (dated by TCRdb to the late 2010s). Regarding the study in general: Deep quantitative profiling of the T cell receptor repertoire was used in the study to follow responses to a trivalent subunit inactivated influenza vaccine.

The germline V gene specifies SGDLS as CDR1 and YYNGEE as CDR2. The V end gives up 1 base and the J end 0 bases, leaving 4 bases in the junction not matched to a gene. The CDR3 covers 15 residues, taking in both the cysteine and the phenylalanine. The read is trimmed to its CDR3 DNA, 45 bases read in frame from base 1. The library was made by RT-PCR. Sequencing took place on an Illumina HiSeq 2500. In TCRdb, the public reads were trimmed at Q25 with fastp and aligned with MiXCR, with productive beta chains retained. All rows with the same CDR3 protein become a single entry with the most common DNA and genes. The sample profile shows approximately 700,000 distinct CDR3 sequences; 15% to 17% of them were found once. The ten largest clones take up 11% of the sample. Broad study findings and their caveats: The authors proposed that each seasonal influenza vaccination may bring in only a limited number of new T cells.

This clonotype was seen repeatedly, ten times or more. It has no known antigen specificity. Per-base qualities were not stored, and no clone one base away is much larger. Material: PBMCs from blood, obtained roughly 12 days after vaccination. The chain joins TRBV9 to TRBJ2-7; 7 of the junction bases match TRBD1. The TCR comes from a man aged 50 to 60 who received an inactivated influenza vaccine. Donor details come from another sample of the same person, matched by shared clones. The CDR3 loop reads CASSVSPGGSYEQYF. The nucleotide sequence is TGTGCCAGCAGCGTATCCCCAGGGGGCTCCTACGAGCAGTACTTC.